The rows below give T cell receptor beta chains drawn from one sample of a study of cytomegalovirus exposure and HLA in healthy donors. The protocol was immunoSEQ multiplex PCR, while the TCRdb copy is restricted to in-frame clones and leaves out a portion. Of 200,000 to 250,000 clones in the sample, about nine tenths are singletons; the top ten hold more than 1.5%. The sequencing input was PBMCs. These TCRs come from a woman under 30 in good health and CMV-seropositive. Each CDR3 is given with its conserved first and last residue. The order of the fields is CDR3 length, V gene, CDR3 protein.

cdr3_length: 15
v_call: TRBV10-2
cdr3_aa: CASSTGLAGPYEQYF

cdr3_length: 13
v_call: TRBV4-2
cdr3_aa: CASSQRGSYEQYF

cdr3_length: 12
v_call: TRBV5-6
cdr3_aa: CASSLGGGEQYF

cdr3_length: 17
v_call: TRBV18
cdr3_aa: CASSPPASGRLGDTQYF

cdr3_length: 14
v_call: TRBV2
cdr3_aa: CASIAGTTSYEQYF

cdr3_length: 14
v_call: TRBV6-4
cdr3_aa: CASTPAPGTDTQYF

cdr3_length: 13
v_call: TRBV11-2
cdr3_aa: CASSLDRGYGQFF

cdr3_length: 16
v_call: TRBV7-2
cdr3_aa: CASSPRGQGGGNTIYF

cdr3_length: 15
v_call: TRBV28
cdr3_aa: CASSTLAGVLNEQFF

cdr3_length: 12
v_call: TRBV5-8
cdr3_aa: CASSLGQRTQYF

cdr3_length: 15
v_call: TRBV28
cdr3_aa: CASSSPQGHQETQYF

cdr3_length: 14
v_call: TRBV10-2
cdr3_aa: CASSEGQGDEKLFF

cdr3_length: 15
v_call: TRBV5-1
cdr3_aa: CASSLDDGGNYEQYF

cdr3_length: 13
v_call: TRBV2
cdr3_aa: CASTSGGTFWQFF

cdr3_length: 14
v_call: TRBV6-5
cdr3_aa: CASSYGQGAYEQYF

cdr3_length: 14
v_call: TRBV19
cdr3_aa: CASSGREIANEQFF

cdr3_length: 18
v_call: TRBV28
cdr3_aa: CASSLTVHTSGRPYEQYF

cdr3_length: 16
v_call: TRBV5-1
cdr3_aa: CASSLSGGAGDTEAFF

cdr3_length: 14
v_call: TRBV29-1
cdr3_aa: CSVEGLAGAYEQYF

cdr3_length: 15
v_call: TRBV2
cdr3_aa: CASTRWGTGVSEQFF

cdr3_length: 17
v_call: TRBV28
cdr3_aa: CASSPNQWGRASHEQYF

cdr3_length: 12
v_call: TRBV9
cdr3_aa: CASSVGTYGYTF

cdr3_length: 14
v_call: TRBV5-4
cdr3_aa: CASSSRDRAYGYTF

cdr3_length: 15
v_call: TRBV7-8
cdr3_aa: CASSRLAGAYNEQFF

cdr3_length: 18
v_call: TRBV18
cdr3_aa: CASSADWAGLAVTDTQYF

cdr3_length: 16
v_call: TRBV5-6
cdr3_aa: CASSTTSGRPYNEQFF

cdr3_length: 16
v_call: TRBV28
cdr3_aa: CASSPHSGRASDEQFF

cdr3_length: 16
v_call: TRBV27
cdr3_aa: CASSSQGAEILYEQYF

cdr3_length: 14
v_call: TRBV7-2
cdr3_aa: CASGEGARRNTIYF

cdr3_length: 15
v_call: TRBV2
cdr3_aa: CASSSGLAAYNEQFF

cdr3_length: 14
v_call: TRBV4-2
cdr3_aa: CASSQDRGHETQYF

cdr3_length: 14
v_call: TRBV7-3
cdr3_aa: CASSPDRGGDTQYF

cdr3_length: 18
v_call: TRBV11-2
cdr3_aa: CASRQGEPSGPRAHEQYF